The following is a T cell receptor (beta chain) sequence with its context. This sample is part of a study of blood T cell repertoires in COVID-19. Study-level information: The cDNA or gDNA used as material had been derived from T cells, B-cell-depleted T cells, or PBMCs.

In germline, CDR1 is LGHDT, CDR2 YNNKEL (reference sequence). Trimming took 5 bases from V and 4 from J, leaving 11 bases between them. This CDR3 region has 13 residues. Under the authors' procedure: Reference gene primer amplification gave nucleated cell count estimates. Data came from immunoSEQ multiplex PCR; TCRdb stores just in-frame clones and leaves some out. That table furnishes V, J and clone size, whereas the DNA furnished D and trimming. The profile shows hundreds of thousands of clones, about 82% of them singletons. V gene TRBV3-1 (or the pseudogene TRBV3-2) combines with J gene TRBJ2-5; D is uncertain. Specimen: peripheral blood. The TCR originated in a human donor in a cohort sampled during active COVID-19. The CDR3 protein is CASSATGAETQYF. The CDR3 DNA follows: TGTGCCAGCAGCGCCACTGGTGCAGAGACCCAGTACTTC.